This is a list of T cell receptor beta chains from one sample in a study of vaccination and CD4 T cells after COVID-19. A single record per CDR3 protein comes from TCRdb applying MiXCR to the PCR reads. The sample consists of around 14,000 distinct CDR3 sequences, around 56% of them appearing once. For these receptors, no antigen is known. The sample was CD4+ T cells from blood, cultured in vitro. The source is a human donor who had recovered from COVID-19. The CDR3 runs from the conserved cysteine through the conserved F or W. Fields, in order: V gene, D gene, J gene, clone size, CDR3 DNA, CDR3 protein. D genes are given only for firm matches. The size entry is marked missing in some rows and otherwise reads once, few, many or a size class.

v_gene: TRBV7-2; d_gene: -; j_gene: TRBJ2-2; abundance: -; CDR3nt: TGTGCCAGCAGCTTTTTTACGGGGGCGGTCACCGGGGAGCTGTTTTTT; CDR3aa: CASSFFTGAVTGELFF
v_gene: TRBV11-3; d_gene: -; j_gene: TRBJ2-3; abundance: -; CDR3nt: TGTGCCAGCAGCCTAAGCGGAGACGATACGCAGTATTTT; CDR3aa: CASSLSGDDTQYF
v_gene: TRBV7-8; d_gene: TRBD1; j_gene: TRBJ2-1; abundance: once; CDR3nt: TGTGCCAGCAGCTTAGCATACCGGCAGGGGGCCCTATTCTTC; CDR3aa: CASSLAYRQGALFF
v_gene: TRBV5-8; d_gene: -; j_gene: TRBJ2-7; abundance: -; CDR3nt: TGTGCCAGCAGCTTTCTGGTCGGGACCTACGAGCAGTACTTC; CDR3aa: CASSFLVGTYEQYF
v_gene: TRBV19; d_gene: TRBD2; j_gene: TRBJ2-2; abundance: -; CDR3nt: TGTGCCAGTACTCGGGGTCTAGCGGGAACCGGGGAGCTGTTTTTT; CDR3aa: CASTRGLAGTGELFF
v_gene: TRBV20-1; d_gene: -; j_gene: TRBJ1-1; abundance: -; CDR3nt: TGCAGTGCTAGGGCCCGGGTGAACACTGAAGCTTTCTTT; CDR3aa: CSARARVNTEAFF
v_gene: TRBV27; d_gene: TRBD2; j_gene: TRBJ2-5; abundance: -; CDR3nt: TGTGCCAGCAGTTTTATCCCACTAGCGGGAGGGTACGAGACCCAGTACTTC; CDR3aa: CASSFIPLAGGYETQYF
v_gene: TRBV27; d_gene: -; j_gene: TRBJ2-3; abundance: -; CDR3nt: TGTGCCAGCAGTTTAAACAGGGTTAGGGATACGCAGTATTTT; CDR3aa: CASSLNRVRDTQYF
v_gene: TRBV6-2/TRBV6-3; d_gene: -; j_gene: TRBJ2-7; abundance: -; CDR3nt: TGTGCCAGCAGTTACTCAATTCCGCCCTACGAGCAGTACTTC; CDR3aa: CASSYSIPPYEQYF
v_gene: TRBV27; d_gene: TRBD1; j_gene: TRBJ1-1; abundance: -; CDR3nt: TGTGCCAGCAGTCATTCTAGGGGGCGGACTGAAGCTTTCTTT; CDR3aa: CASSHSRGRTEAFF
v_gene: TRBV7-8; d_gene: -; j_gene: TRBJ1-5; abundance: -; CDR3nt: TGTGCCAGCAGCTTAAGTTCCGTTTTTGAGCCCCAGCATTTT; CDR3aa: CASSLSSVFEPQHF
v_gene: TRBV20-1; d_gene: TRBD1; j_gene: TRBJ2-2; abundance: once; CDR3nt: TGCAGTGCTAGAGACAGGGGGTTGGTTGACACCGGGGAGCTGTTTTTT; CDR3aa: CSARDRGLVDTGELFF
v_gene: TRBV20-1; d_gene: -; j_gene: TRBJ2-2; abundance: -; CDR3nt: TGCAGTGCTAGAGGGGGGCAGCAGAACACCGGGGAGCTGTTTTTT; CDR3aa: CSARGGQQNTGELFF
v_gene: TRBV7-2; d_gene: TRBD1; j_gene: TRBJ1-2; abundance: few; CDR3nt: TGTGCCAGCAGCTTATCTACGGGACAGGGGTATGGCTACACCTTC; CDR3aa: CASSLSTGQGYGYTF
v_gene: TRBV27; d_gene: -; j_gene: TRBJ2-5; abundance: -; CDR3nt: TGTGCCAGCAGTCCCTTTCAAGAGACCCAGTACTTC; CDR3aa: CASSPFQETQYF
v_gene: TRBV27; d_gene: TRBD1; j_gene: TRBJ2-2; abundance: few; CDR3nt: TGTGCCAGCAGACTACGGTGGTGGGGACAGTGGAACACCGGGGAGCTGTTTTTT; CDR3aa: CASRLRWWGQWNTGELFF
v_gene: TRBV12-3/TRBV12-4; d_gene: -; j_gene: TRBJ1-6; abundance: -; CDR3nt: TGTGCCAGCAGTTTTTCGGGGGCGGATAATTCACCCCTCCACTTT; CDR3aa: CASSFSGADNSPLHF
v_gene: TRBV7-6; d_gene: TRBD1; j_gene: TRBJ2-7; abundance: -; CDR3nt: TGTGCCAGCAGCTTAGGGACAGGGGCCTACGAGCAGTACTTC; CDR3aa: CASSLGTGAYEQYF
v_gene: TRBV7-9; d_gene: -; j_gene: TRBJ2-2; abundance: medium-sized; CDR3nt: TGTGCCAGCAGCTTAGCCGGTGTTACCGGGGAGCTGTTTTTT; CDR3aa: CASSLAGVTGELFF
v_gene: TRBV7-2; d_gene: -; j_gene: TRBJ2-7; abundance: -; CDR3nt: TGTGCCAGCAGCCTGACCCCCCAAAACTATATATTCTACGAGCAGTACTTC; CDR3aa: CASSLTPQNYIFYEQYF
v_gene: TRBV20-1; d_gene: -; j_gene: TRBJ1-1; abundance: -; CDR3nt: TGCAGTGCTGCTTTACAGGGTGTTGCTGAAGCTTTCTTT; CDR3aa: CSAALQGVAEAFF
v_gene: TRBV19; d_gene: -; j_gene: TRBJ2-3; abundance: -; CDR3nt: TGTGCCAGTACTCACGGCGGGGGCACAGATACGCAGTATTTT; CDR3aa: CASTHGGGTDTQYF
v_gene: TRBV7-2; d_gene: TRBD1; j_gene: TRBJ2-7; abundance: -; CDR3nt: TGTGCCAGCAGCGCCGGGACAGTAGCCTACGAGCAGTACTTC; CDR3aa: CASSAGTVAYEQYF
v_gene: TRBV30; d_gene: -; j_gene: TRBJ1-5; abundance: -; CDR3nt: TGTGCCTGGAAGGGGGGGGATTTTAGCAATCAGCCCCAGCATTTT; CDR3aa: CAWKGGDFSNQPQHF
v_gene: TRBV6-2/TRBV6-3; d_gene: -; j_gene: TRBJ1-5; abundance: medium-sized; CDR3nt: TGTGCCAGCAGTTACGTCTCCAGCAATCAGCCCCAGCATTTT; CDR3aa: CASSYVSSNQPQHF
v_gene: TRBV9; d_gene: TRBD1; j_gene: TRBJ1-2; abundance: -; CDR3nt: TGTGCCAGCAGCGTAGAGCAGGGGGTTGACTATGGCTACACCTTC; CDR3aa: CASSVEQGVDYGYTF
v_gene: TRBV5-1; d_gene: -; j_gene: TRBJ1-1; abundance: -; CDR3nt: TGCGCCAGCAGCCAGACACCTGACACTGAAGCTTTCTTT; CDR3aa: CASSQTPDTEAFF
v_gene: TRBV30; d_gene: TRBD2; j_gene: TRBJ2-7; abundance: -; CDR3nt: TGTGCCTGGGCAACCCGGGGTAGCGGGAGGCTCCTTCCCTACGAGCAGTACTTC; CDR3aa: CAWATRGSGRLLPYEQYF
v_gene: TRBV20-1; d_gene: -; j_gene: TRBJ1-1; abundance: few; CDR3nt: TGCAGTGCTAGAGAAATAAAACCTGGGACATCGAACACTGAAGCTTTCTTT; CDR3aa: CSAREIKPGTSNTEAFF
v_gene: TRBV20-1; d_gene: -; j_gene: TRBJ1-2; abundance: -; CDR3nt: TGCAGTGCTAGAGATAGGAGGCAGGGTAATGGCTACACCTTC; CDR3aa: CSARDRRQGNGYTF
v_gene: TRBV20-1; d_gene: -; j_gene: TRBJ2-3; abundance: -; CDR3nt: TGCAGTGCTAGGGGGGAGGTGGGGGATCTAACTCATAGAGATACGCAGTATTTT; CDR3aa: CSARGEVGDLTHRDTQYF
v_gene: TRBV20-1; d_gene: -; j_gene: TRBJ2-4; abundance: few; CDR3nt: TGCAGTGCTAGAAGGGGGGCCAAAAACATTCAGTACTTC; CDR3aa: CSARRGAKNIQYF
v_gene: TRBV20-1; d_gene: -; j_gene: TRBJ1-1; abundance: few; CDR3nt: TGCAGTGCAACAGGGAGTAACACTGAAGCTTTCTTT; CDR3aa: CSATGSNTEAFF
v_gene: TRBV30; d_gene: -; j_gene: TRBJ1-2; abundance: -; CDR3nt: TGTGCCTGGAGTGTTTTCGGGGGTCTTGGCTACACCTTC; CDR3aa: CAWSVFGGLGYTF
v_gene: TRBV6-4; d_gene: TRBD1; j_gene: TRBJ1-6; abundance: few; CDR3nt: TGTGCCAGCAGCCAGACAGGACAGGGGAATTCACCCCTCCACTTT; CDR3aa: CASSQTGQGNSPLHF
v_gene: TRBV20-1; d_gene: -; j_gene: TRBJ2-1; abundance: -; CDR3nt: TGCAGTGCCGCCGAGCTCGGACCGAGGGCTGGGAATGAGCAGTTCTTC; CDR3aa: CSAAELGPRAGNEQFF
v_gene: TRBV27; d_gene: -; j_gene: TRBJ1-5; abundance: -; CDR3nt: TGTGCCAGCAGTTTATCGGGTGGGGTTCAGCCCCAGCATTTT; CDR3aa: CASSLSGGVQPQHF
v_gene: TRBV20-1; d_gene: -; j_gene: TRBJ2-3; abundance: few; CDR3nt: TGCAGTGCTAGTCGCCTCGGGTCGGCAGATACGCAGTATTTT; CDR3aa: CSASRLGSADTQYF
v_gene: TRBV7-2; d_gene: TRBD1; j_gene: TRBJ2-5; abundance: few; CDR3nt: TGTGCCAGCAGCAACCGACAGGGAAGGTCAGAGACCCAGTACTTC; CDR3aa: CASSNRQGRSETQYF
v_gene: TRBV29-1; d_gene: TRBD1; j_gene: TRBJ1-1; abundance: -; CDR3nt: TGCAGCGTTGAAGGACAGGGGGCGCTCCACACTGAAGCTTTCTTT; CDR3aa: CSVEGQGALHTEAFF
v_gene: TRBV6-1; d_gene: TRBD2; j_gene: TRBJ2-7; abundance: -; CDR3nt: TGTGACAGCAGAGATAGCGGGAGTTCCTACGAGCAGTACTTC; CDR3aa: CDSRDSGSSYEQYF
v_gene: TRBV19; d_gene: -; j_gene: TRBJ1-2; abundance: few; CDR3nt: TGTGCCAGTAGTATTCGGGGACAAGGAGATGGCTACACCTTC; CDR3aa: CASSIRGQGDGYTF
v_gene: TRBV6-2/TRBV6-3; d_gene: -; j_gene: TRBJ1-2; abundance: -; CDR3nt: TGTGCCAGCAGTTACGCAGGGAATGGCTACACCTTC; CDR3aa: CASSYAGNGYTF
v_gene: TRBV19; d_gene: TRBD1; j_gene: TRBJ2-7; abundance: few; CDR3nt: TGTGCCAGTAGTCCTCGGACAGGGAACCGTCTAGAGCAGTACTTC; CDR3aa: CASSPRTGNRLEQYF
v_gene: TRBV19; d_gene: -; j_gene: TRBJ2-7; abundance: -; CDR3nt: TGTGCCAGTAGTATAACTGGGGGGCGGCTCGAGCAGTACTTC; CDR3aa: CASSITGGRLEQYF
v_gene: TRBV6-1; d_gene: -; j_gene: TRBJ2-4; abundance: few; CDR3nt: TGTGCCAGTTCCCCACAGGGCGGGTTAGCCAAAAACATTCAGTACTTC; CDR3aa: CASSPQGGLAKNIQYF
v_gene: TRBV27; d_gene: TRBD1; j_gene: TRBJ1-1; abundance: few; CDR3nt: TGTGCCAGCAGTTTAAGGGCGGGCCCCAGGGGGACTGAAGCTTTCTTT; CDR3aa: CASSLRAGPRGTEAFF
v_gene: TRBV6-2/TRBV6-3; d_gene: -; j_gene: TRBJ1-5; abundance: once; CDR3nt: TGTGCCAGCCGTGGGGGCCAGGGTCAGCCCCAGCATTTT; CDR3aa: CASRGGQGQPQHF
v_gene: TRBV10-2; d_gene: -; j_gene: TRBJ2-1; abundance: -; CDR3nt: TGCGCCAGCAGTGGAGGGATCTTCTACAATGAGCAGTTCTTC; CDR3aa: CASSGGIFYNEQFF
v_gene: TRBV7-9; d_gene: TRBD2; j_gene: TRBJ2-2; abundance: -; CDR3nt: TGTGCCAGCAGCATCGGCGGGGGGATCAACACCGGGGAGCTGTTTTTT; CDR3aa: CASSIGGGINTGELFF
v_gene: TRBV6-1; d_gene: -; j_gene: TRBJ1-3; abundance: few; CDR3nt: TGTGCCAGCACTCACCCGGCCTCAGGGGAGGACACCATATATTTT; CDR3aa: CASTHPASGEDTIYF
v_gene: TRBV5-1; d_gene: TRBD1; j_gene: TRBJ1-1; abundance: -; CDR3nt: TGCGCCAGCAGCTTTAAGAGGGGGCACACTGAAGCTTTCTTT; CDR3aa: CASSFKRGHTEAFF
v_gene: TRBV7-9; d_gene: -; j_gene: TRBJ1-1; abundance: -; CDR3nt: TGTGCCAGCAGCTTAGCGCGGGACGGTGAAGCTTTCTTT; CDR3aa: CASSLARDGEAFF
v_gene: TRBV15; d_gene: -; j_gene: TRBJ1-1; abundance: medium-sized; CDR3nt: TGTGCCACCAGCTGGGGGGGAACAGGGTGGATGAACACTGAAGCTTTCTTT; CDR3aa: CATSWGGTGWMNTEAFF
v_gene: TRBV5-8; d_gene: -; j_gene: TRBJ1-1; abundance: -; CDR3nt: TGTGCCAGCAGCTTGGGATTGGAACAGGGAGCTTTCTTT; CDR3aa: CASSLGLEQGAFF
v_gene: TRBV7-2; d_gene: -; j_gene: TRBJ1-3; abundance: -; CDR3nt: TGTGCCAGCAGCTTAGGTCTATCTGGAAACACCATATATTTT; CDR3aa: CASSLGLSGNTIYF
v_gene: TRBV6-2/TRBV6-3; d_gene: TRBD1; j_gene: TRBJ1-1; abundance: few; CDR3nt: TGTGCCAGCAGTTACGGACACAGGGGATTGAACACTGAAGCTTTCTTT; CDR3aa: CASSYGHRGLNTEAFF
v_gene: TRBV19; d_gene: -; j_gene: TRBJ2-7; abundance: -; CDR3nt: TGTGCCAGTAGTATGGCCTACTCCTACGAGCAGTACTTC; CDR3aa: CASSMAYSYEQYF
v_gene: TRBV11-3; d_gene: -; j_gene: TRBJ1-2; abundance: -; CDR3nt: TGTGCCAGCAGCACTCAGCAGGGGGGCTACACCTTC; CDR3aa: CASSTQQGGYTF